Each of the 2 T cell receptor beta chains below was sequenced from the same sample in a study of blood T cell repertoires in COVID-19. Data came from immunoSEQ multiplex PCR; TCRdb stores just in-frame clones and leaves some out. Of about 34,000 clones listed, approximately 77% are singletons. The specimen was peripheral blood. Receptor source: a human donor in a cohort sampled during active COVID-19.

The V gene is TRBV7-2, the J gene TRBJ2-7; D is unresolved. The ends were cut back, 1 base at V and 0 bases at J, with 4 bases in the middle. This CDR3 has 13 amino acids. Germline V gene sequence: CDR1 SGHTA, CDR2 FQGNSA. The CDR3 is CASSLGASYEQYF. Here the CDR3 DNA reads TGTGCCAGCAGCTTAGGGGCCTCCTACGAGCAGTACTTC.

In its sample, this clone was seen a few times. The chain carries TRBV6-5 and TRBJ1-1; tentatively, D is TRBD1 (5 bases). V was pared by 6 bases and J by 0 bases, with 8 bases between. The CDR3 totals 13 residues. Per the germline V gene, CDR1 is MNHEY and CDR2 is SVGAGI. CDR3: CASRRQLNTEAFF. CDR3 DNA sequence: TGTGCCAGCAGGAGACAGTTGAACACTGAAGCTTTCTTT.